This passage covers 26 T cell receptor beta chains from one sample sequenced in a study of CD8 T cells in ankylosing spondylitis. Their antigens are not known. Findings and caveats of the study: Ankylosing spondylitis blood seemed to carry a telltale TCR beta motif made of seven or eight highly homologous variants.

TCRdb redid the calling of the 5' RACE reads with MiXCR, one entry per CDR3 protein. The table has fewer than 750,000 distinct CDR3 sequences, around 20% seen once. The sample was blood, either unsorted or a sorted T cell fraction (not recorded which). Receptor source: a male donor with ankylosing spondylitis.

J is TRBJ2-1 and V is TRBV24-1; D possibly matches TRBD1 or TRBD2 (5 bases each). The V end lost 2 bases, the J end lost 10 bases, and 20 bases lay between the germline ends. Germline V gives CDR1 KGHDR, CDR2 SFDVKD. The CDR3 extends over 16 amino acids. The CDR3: CATSDSSPGTSKEQFF. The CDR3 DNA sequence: TGTGCCACCAGTGATTCTTCCCCGGGGACCTCAAAAGAGCAGTTCTTC.

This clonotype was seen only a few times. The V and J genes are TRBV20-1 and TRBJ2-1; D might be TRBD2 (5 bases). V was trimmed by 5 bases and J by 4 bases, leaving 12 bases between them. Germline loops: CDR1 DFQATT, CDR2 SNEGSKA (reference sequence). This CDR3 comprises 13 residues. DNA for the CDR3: TGCAGTGCTCGCCGGGGAGCATACAATGAGCAGTTCTTC. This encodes CSARRGAYNEQFF.

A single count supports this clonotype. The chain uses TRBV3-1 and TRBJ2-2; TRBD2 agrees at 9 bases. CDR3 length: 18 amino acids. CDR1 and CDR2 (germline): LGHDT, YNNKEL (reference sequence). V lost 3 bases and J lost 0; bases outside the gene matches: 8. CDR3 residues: CASSHQLAGLPNTGELFF. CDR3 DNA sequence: TGTGCCAGCAGCCACCAACTAGCGGGCCTCCCGAACACCGGGGAGCTGTTTTTT.

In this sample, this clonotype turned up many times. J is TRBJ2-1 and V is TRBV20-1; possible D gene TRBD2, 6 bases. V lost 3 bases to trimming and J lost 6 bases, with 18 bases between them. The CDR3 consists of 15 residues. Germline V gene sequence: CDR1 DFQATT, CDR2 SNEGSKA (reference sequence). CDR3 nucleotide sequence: TGCAGTGCTAGCCAAATACTGCGCGGGGTCAATGAGCAGTTCTTC. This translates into CSASQILRGVNEQFF.

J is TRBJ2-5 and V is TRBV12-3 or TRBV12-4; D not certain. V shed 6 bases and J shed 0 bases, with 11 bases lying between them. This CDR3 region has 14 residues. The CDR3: CASSQPIDQETQYF. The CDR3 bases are TGTGCCAGCAGCCAGCCCATTGACCAAGAGACCCAGTACTTC.

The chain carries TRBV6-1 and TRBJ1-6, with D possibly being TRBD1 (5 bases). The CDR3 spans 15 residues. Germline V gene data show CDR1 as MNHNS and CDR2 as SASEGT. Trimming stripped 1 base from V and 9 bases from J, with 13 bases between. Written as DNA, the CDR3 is TGTGCCAGCAGTGAAGGGGCAGGAACAGGTTCACCCCTCCACTTT. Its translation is CASSEGAGTGSPLHF.

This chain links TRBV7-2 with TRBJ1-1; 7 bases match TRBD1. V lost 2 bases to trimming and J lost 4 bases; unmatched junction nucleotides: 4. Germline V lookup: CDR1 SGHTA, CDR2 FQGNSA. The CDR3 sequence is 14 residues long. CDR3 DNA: TGTGCCAGCAGCTTATCGGGACAGCTCACTGAAGCTTTCTTT. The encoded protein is CASSLSGQLTEAFF.

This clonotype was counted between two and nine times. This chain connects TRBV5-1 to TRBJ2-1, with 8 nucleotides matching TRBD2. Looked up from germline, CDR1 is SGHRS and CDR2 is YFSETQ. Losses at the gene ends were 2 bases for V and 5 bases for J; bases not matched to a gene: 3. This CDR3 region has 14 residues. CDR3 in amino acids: CASSFSGMDNEQFF. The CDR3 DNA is TGCGCCAGCAGCTTTAGCGGGATGGACAATGAGCAGTTCTTC.

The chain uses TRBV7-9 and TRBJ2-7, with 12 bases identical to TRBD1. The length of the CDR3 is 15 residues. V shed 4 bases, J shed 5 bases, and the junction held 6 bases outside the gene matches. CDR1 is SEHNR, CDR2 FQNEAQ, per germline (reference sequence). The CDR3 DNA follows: TGTGCCAGCAGCTACCCCGGGACAGGGGGCCACGAGCAGTACTTC. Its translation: CASSYPGTGGHEQYF.

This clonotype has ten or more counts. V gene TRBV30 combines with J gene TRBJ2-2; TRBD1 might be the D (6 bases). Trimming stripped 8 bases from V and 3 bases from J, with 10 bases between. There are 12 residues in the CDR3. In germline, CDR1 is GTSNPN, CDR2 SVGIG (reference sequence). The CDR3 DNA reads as TGTGCCGCTACAGGGTACACCGGGGAGCTGTTTTTT. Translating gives CAATGYTGELFF. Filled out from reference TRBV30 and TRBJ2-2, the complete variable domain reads SQTIHQWPATLVQPVGSPLSLECTVEGTSNPNLYWYRQAAGRGLQLLFYSVGIGQISSEVPQNLSASRPQDRQFILSSKKLLLSDSGFYLCAATGYTGELFFGEGSRLTVL.

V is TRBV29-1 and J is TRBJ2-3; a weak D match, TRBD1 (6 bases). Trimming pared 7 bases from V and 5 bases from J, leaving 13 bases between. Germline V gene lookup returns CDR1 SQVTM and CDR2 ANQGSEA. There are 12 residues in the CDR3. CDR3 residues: CSGDRNEDTQYF. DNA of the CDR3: TGCAGCGGTGACAGGAACGAAGATACGCAGTATTTT.

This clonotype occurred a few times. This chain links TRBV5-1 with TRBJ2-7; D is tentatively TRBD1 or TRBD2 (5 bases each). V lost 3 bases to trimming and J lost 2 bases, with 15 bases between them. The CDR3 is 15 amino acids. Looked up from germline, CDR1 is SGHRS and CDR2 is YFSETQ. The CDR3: CASSSRDLDAYEQYF. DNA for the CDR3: TGCGCCAGCAGCTCCCGGGACCTCGACGCCTACGAGCAGTACTTC.

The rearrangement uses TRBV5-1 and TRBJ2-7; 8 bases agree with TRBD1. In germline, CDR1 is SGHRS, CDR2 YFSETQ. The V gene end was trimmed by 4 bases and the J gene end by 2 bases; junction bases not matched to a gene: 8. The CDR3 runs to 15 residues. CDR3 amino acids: CASSGGQGITYEQYF. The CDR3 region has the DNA TGCGCCAGCAGCGGCGGACAGGGTATCACCTACGAGCAGTACTTC.

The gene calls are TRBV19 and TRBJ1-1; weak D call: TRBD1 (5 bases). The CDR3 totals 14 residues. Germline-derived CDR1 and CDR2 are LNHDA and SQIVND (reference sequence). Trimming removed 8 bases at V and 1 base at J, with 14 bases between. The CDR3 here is CASSQGEANTEAFF. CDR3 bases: TGTGCCAGTTCTCAAGGGGAGGCGAACACTGAAGCTTTCTTT.

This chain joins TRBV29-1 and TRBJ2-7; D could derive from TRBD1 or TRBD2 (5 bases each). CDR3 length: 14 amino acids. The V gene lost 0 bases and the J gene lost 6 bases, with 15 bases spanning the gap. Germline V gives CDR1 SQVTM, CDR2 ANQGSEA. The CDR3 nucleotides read TGCAGCGTTGAAGAAATCCGGGGTGGGGGCGAGCAGTACTTC. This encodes CSVEEIRGGGEQYF.

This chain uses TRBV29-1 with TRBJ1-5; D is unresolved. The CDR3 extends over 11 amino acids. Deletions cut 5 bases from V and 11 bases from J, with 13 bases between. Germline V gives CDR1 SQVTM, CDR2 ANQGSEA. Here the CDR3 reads CSVREAGAQHF. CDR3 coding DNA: TGCAGCGTTAGGGAAGCGGGTGCCCAGCATTTT.

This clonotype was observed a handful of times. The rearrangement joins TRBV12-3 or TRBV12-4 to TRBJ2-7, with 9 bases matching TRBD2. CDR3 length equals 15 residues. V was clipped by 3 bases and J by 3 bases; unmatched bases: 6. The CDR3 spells CASSFRAGGLYEQYF. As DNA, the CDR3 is TGTGCCAGCAGTTTTCGGGCGGGGGGGCTCTACGAGCAGTACTTC.

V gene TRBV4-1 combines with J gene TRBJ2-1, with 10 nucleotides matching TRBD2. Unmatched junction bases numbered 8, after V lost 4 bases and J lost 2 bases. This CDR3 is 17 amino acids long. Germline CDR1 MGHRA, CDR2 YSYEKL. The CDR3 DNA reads TGCGCCAGCAGCCTAGCTTCCGGGACTAGCGCCTACAATGAGCAGTTCTTC. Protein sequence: CASSLASGTSAYNEQFF.

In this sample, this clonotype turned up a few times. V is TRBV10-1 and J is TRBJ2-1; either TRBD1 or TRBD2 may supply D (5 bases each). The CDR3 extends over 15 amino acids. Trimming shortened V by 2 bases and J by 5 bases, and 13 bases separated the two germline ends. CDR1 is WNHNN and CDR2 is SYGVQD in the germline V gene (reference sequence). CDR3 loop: CASSERSGQNNEQFF. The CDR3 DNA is TGCGCCAGCAGTGAGAGGAGCGGACAAAACAATGAGCAGTTCTTC.

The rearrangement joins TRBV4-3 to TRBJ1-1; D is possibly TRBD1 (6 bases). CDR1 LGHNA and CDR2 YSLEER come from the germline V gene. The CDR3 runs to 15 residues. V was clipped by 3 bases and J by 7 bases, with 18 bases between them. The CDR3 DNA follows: TGCGCCAGCAGCCAGAGCCGGGCCCTCAGGGGTGAAGCTTTCTTT. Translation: CASSQSRALRGEAFF.

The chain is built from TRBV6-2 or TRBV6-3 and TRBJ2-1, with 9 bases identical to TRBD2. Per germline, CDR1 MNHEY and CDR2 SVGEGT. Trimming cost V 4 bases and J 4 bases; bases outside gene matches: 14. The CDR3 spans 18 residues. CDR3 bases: TGTGCCAGCAGTTGGACCCTACTGCGGGGGGGATGGTACAATGAGCAGTTCTTC. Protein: CASSWTLLRGGWYNEQFF.

Written as DNA, the CDR3 is TGTGCCACCAGTGATTCGTCGGGTAGCTCCTACAATGAGCAGTTCTTC. Translation gives CATSDSSGSSYNEQFF. The chain links TRBV24-1 to TRBJ2-1; D remains ambiguous. Germline CDR1 reads KGHDR; CDR2 reads SFDVKD. This CDR3 is built from 16 residues. Trimming pared 2 bases from V and 0 bases from J, leaving 10 bases between.

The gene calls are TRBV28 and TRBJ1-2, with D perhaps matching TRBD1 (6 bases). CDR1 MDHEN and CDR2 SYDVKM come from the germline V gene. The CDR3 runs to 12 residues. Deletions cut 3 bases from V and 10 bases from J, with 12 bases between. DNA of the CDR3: TGTGCCAGCAGTTTCGTACAGGGTGTCTACACCTTC. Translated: CASSFVQGVYTF.

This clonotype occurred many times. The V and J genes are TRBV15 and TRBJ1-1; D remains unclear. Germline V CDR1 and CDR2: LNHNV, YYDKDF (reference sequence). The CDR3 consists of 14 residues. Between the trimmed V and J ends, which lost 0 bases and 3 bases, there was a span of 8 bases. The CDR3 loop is CATSRDGTDTEAFF. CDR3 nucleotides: TGTGCCACCAGCAGAGATGGAACAGACACTGAAGCTTTCTTT. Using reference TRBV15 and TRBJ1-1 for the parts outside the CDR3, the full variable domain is DAMVIQNPRYQVTQFGKPVTLSCSQTLNHNVMYWYQQKSSQAPKLLFHYYDKDFNNEADTPDNFQSRRPNTSFCFLDIRSPGLGDTAMYLCATSRDGTDTEAFFGQGTRLTVV.

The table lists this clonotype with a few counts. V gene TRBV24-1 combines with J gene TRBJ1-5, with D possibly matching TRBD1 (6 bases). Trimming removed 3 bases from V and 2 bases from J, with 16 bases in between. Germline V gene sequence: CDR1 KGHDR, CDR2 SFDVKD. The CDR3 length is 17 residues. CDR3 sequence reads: CATSDSARGAGNQPQHF. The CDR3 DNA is TGTGCCACCAGTGATAGCGCGCGGGGGGCCGGCAATCAGCCCCAGCATTTT.

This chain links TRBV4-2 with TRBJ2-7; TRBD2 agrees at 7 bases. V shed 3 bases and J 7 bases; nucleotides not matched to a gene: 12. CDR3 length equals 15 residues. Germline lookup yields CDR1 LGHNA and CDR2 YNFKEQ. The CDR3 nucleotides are TGTGCCAGCAGCCAGGGCAGCGGGGCCTGGGGGGAGCAGTACTTC. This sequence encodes CASSQGSGAWGEQYF.